This paragraph covers one T cell receptor beta chain sequence. Using immunoSEQ multiplex PCR, the repertoire was profiled, and TCRdb retains in-frame clones only, with some absent. The repertoire holds around 500,000 clones, with over 75% as singletons. Trimming left V 0 bases short and J 4 bases short, with 11 bases between. This CDR3 is 15 amino acids long. The germline gives CDR1 SGHRS, CDR2 YFSETQ. These data are taken from a study of blood T cell repertoires in COVID-19. The chain joins TRBV5-1 to TRBJ1-5, with TRBD1 as a possible D gene (6 bases). Sequencing was carried out using peripheral blood. The TCR sequence derives from a human donor in a cohort sampled during active COVID-19. The CDR3 sequence: CASSLDGTYNQPQHF. In DNA, the CDR3 is TGCGCCAGCAGCTTGGACGGGACATATAATCAGCCCCAGCATTTT.